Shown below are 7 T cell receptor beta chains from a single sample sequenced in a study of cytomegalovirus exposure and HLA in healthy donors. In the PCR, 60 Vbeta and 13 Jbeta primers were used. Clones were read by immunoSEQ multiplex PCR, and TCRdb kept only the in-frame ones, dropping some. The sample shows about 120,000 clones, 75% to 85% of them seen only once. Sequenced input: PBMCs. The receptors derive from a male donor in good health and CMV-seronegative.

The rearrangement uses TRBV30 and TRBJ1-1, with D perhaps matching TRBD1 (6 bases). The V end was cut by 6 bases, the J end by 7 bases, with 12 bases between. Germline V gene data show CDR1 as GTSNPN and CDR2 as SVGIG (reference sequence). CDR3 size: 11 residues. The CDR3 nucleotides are TGTGCCTGTCGGGGGGCCTATGAAGCTTTCTTT. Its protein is CACRGAYEAFF.

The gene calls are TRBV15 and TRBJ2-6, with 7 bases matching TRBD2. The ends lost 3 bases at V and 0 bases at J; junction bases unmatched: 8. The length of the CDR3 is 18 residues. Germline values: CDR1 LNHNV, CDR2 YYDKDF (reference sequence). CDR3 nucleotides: TGTGCCACCAGCAGGGGAGGGCAGGTTAGCTCTGGGGCCAACGTCCTGACTTTC. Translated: CATSRGGQVSSGANVLTF.

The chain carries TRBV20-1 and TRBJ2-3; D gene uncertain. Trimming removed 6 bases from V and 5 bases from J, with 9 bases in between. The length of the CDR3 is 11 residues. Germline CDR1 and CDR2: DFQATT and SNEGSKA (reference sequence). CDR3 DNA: TGCAGTGCCCCCTCGGGAGATACGCAGTATTTT. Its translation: CSAPSGDTQYF.

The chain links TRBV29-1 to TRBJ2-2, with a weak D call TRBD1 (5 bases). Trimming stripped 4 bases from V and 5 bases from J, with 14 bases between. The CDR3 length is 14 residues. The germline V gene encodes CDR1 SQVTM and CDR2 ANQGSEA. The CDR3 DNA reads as TGCAGCGTTGGATTTTCAGGGTGGACCGGGGAGCTGTTTTTT. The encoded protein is CSVGFSGWTGELFF.

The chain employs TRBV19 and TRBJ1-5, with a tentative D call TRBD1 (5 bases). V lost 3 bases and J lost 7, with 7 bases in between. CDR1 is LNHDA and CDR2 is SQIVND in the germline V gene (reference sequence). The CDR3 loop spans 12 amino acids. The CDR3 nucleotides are TGTGCCAGTAGTATTCGGGGGCAGCCCCAGCATTTT. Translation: CASSIRGQPQHF.

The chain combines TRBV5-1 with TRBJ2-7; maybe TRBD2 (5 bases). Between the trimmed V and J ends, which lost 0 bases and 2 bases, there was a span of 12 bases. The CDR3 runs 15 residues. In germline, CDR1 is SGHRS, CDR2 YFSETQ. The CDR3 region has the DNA TGCGCCAGCAGCTTGGGGTGGGGTAGCGCCTACGAGCAGTACTTC. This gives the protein CASSLGWGSAYEQYF.

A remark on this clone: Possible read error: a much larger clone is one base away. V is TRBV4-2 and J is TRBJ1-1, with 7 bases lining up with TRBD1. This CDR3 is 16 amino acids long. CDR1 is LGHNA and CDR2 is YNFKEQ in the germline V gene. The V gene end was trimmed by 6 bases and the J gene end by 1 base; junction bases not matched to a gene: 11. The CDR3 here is CASSVGGRGKNTEAFF. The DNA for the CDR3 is TGTGCCAGCAGTGTGGGAGGCAGGGGGAAGAACACTGAAGCTTTCTTT.